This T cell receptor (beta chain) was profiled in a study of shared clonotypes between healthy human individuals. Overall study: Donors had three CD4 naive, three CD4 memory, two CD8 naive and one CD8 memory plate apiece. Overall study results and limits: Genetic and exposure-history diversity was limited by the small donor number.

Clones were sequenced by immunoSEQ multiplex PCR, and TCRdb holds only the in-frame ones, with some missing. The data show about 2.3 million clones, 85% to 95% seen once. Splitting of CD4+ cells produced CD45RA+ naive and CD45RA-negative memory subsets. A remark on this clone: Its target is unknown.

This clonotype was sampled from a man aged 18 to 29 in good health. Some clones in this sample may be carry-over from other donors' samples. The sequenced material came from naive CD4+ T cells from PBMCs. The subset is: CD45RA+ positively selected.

CDR3 DNA: TGTGCCAGCAGCCCGGTTGGGACAGCCAAAGAAGCTTTCTTT. This gives the protein CASSPVGTAKEAFF. The chain combines TRBV11-2 with TRBJ1-1; TRBD1 matches 7 bases. The CDR3 runs to 14 residues. CDR1 SGHAT and CDR2 FQNNGV come from the germline V gene. Trimming cost V 5 bases and J 8 bases; bases outside gene matches: 11. Full variable domain (rest looked up from reference TRBV11-2 and TRBJ1-1): EAGVAQSPRYKIIEKRQSVAFWCNPISGHATLYWYQQILGQGPKLLIQFQNNGVVDDSQLPKDRFSAERLKGVDSTLKIQPAKLEDSAVYLCASSPVGTAKEAFFGQGTRLTVV.